The 10 T cell receptor beta chains below all came from one sample that was sequenced in a study of tissue T cells after allogeneic stem cell transplantation. Assay: immunoSEQ multiplex PCR; the TCRdb copy retains only in-frame clones and omits some. Of about 4,900 clones in the sample, roughly 41% were seen once. Time point here: mouse harvest day 14 after allogeneic transplant. Tail vein injection delivered 10^7 T-cell-depleted bone marrow cells and 10^6 splenic CD5+ T cells. The specimen was gut tissue. Every receptor here comes from a female BALB/c mouse given C57BL/6 T cells with graft-versus-host disease after an allogeneic hematopoietic cell transplant.

This clone occurred a few times. Gene names and germline refer to mouse. The CDR3 DNA, read in part, is TGCTCCAGCAGTCAGTCGACAGGGGGCACCGGGCAGCTCTAC. It yields the protein CSSSQSTGGTGQLY. The whole CDR3 sequence is CSSSQSTGGTGQLYF. V is TRBV23 and J is TRBJ2-2; TRBD1 is taken as the D call from the table, unchecked against the DNA. The observed sequence ends 1 residue before the CDR3 terminus, with the missing tail filled in from the germline J gene. The germline gives CDR1 KGHTA, CDR2 FQNQQP. The CDR3 spans 15 residues.

Notes on this clone: Each gene name is a mouse one. The read terminates 1 residue ahead of where the CDR3 ends, so the germline J gene completes it. The chain links TRBV26 to TRBJ2-1; no definite D call. The CDR3 runs 12 residues. V was trimmed by 3 bases and J by 4 bases, leaving 4 bases between them. In germline, CDR1 is KGHPV, CDR2 FQNQEV (reference sequence). The sequenced part of the CDR3 DNA is TGTGCCAGCAGTCTCAAATATGCTGAGCAGTTC. Amino acids: CASSLKYAEQF. The complete CDR3 reads CASSLKYAEQFF.

Comment on this clone: The gene names given are mouse names. The observed sequence ends 1 residue before the CDR3 terminus, with the missing tail filled in from the germline J gene. This chain links TRBV26 with TRBJ2-2; 9 nucleotides line up with TRBD2. V lost 7 bases and J lost 0; bases outside the gene matches: 6. CDR3 length: 16 residues. Germline loops: CDR1 KGHPV, CDR2 FQNQEV (reference sequence). The sequenced CDR3 bases are TGTGCCAGCATTTCGGACTGGGGAGCAAACACCGGGCAGCTCTAC. Its translation is CASISDWGANTGQLY. The full CDR3 protein reads CASISDWGANTGQLYF.

This clone was seen once. All gene names here are mouse names. The CDR3 is cut off 1 residue early in the read; its end comes from the germline J gene. The V gene is TRBV15, the J gene TRBJ1-5, with 11 nucleotides matching TRBD1. CDR1 and CDR2 (germline): SGHND, FRSKSL. Germline trimming cut 5 bases from V and 3 bases from J; bases unmatched to any gene: 3. This CDR3 has 15 amino acids. CDR3 DNA (partial): TGTGCCAGCAGTGCGGGGACAGGGGGCAACCAGGCTCCGCTT. Translated: CASSAGTGGNQAPL. The whole CDR3 protein is CASSAGTGGNQAPLF.

Comment on this clone: These gene names are mouse names. The read halts 1 residue ahead of the CDR3 end, with the missing end drawn from the germline J gene. The chain uses TRBV12-1 and TRBJ2-7; no definite D call. The CDR3 length is 10 residues. Deletions cut 7 bases from V and 4 bases from J, with 7 bases between. Germline CDR1 reads SGHSN; CDR2 reads HYEKVE. The part of the CDR3 DNA that was read is TGTGCCAGAGACGGGTATGAACAGTAC. Its translation is CARDGYEQY. The full-length CDR3 reads as CARDGYEQYF. Together with reference TRBV12-1 and TRBJ2-7, the CDR3 gives the full variable domain: DSGVVQSPRHIIKEKGGRSVLTCIPISGHSNVVWYQQTLGKELKFLIQHYEKVERDKGFLPSRFSVQQFDDYHSEMNMSALELEDSAMYFCARDGYEQYFGPGTRLTVL.

Within the sample, this clone is large. The gene symbols are mouse symbols. Sequencing ends 1 residue short of the CDR3 end; the germline J gene provides the rest. This chain connects TRBV2 to TRBJ2-7; 9 bases are shared with TRBD2. The CDR3 runs 14 residues. Germline V CDR1 and CDR2: LGHNA, YSYQKL. The trim removed 0 bases at V and 4 bases at J, leaving 1 base unmatched. The part of the CDR3 DNA that was read is TGTGCCAGCAGCCAAGATGGACTGGGGTATGAACAGTAC. It yields the protein CASSQDGLGYEQY. The complete CDR3 protein is CASSQDGLGYEQYF.

This clone has more than one count but fewer than ten. The gene symbols are mouse symbols. The read falls 1 residue short of the CDR3 end, and the missing part is taken from the germline J gene. V usage is TRBV12-1 and J usage is TRBJ2-1; 9 nucleotides agree with TRBD2. This CDR3 has 14 amino acids. CDR1 and CDR2 from the germline V gene are SGHSN and HYEKVE. With 4 bases clipped from V and 4 bases from J, the junction kept 4 bases outside the gene matches. CDR3 DNA (partial): TGTGCCAGCTCAAACTGGGGGGATTATGCTGAGCAGTTC. It specifies CASSNWGDYAEQF. The complete CDR3 sequence is CASSNWGDYAEQFF. Filled out from reference TRBV12-1 and TRBJ2-1, the complete variable domain reads DSGVVQSPRHIIKEKGGRSVLTCIPISGHSNVVWYQQTLGKELKFLIQHYEKVERDKGFLPSRFSVQQFDDYHSEMNMSALELEDSAMYFCASSNWGDYAEQFFGPGTRLTVL.

On this clone itself: Germline and genes: mouse. The read gets to within 1 residue of the CDR3 end, and the germline J gene fills in the rest. The rearrangement joins TRBV1 to TRBJ2-1, with 7 bases aligning to TRBD2. V shed 1 base, J shed 3 bases, and the junction held 3 bases outside the gene matches. This CDR3 is built from 15 residues. CDR1 NSQYPW and CDR2 LRSPGD come from the germline V gene (reference sequence). The CDR3 spells CTCSAAWGSYAEQFF. Incomplete CDR3 DNA: TGCACCTGCAGTGCAGCCTGGGGGTCCTATGCTGAGCAGTTC.

Concerning this clone itself: Gene names refer to mouse genes. The read finishes 1 residue shy of the CDR3 end, and the germline J gene is used to complete it. The rearrangement joins TRBV12-2 to TRBJ2-7; TRBD2 matches at 10 bases. CDR1 and CDR2 from the germline V gene are SGHLS and HYDKME. This CDR3 comprises 14 residues. Trimming removed 4 bases from V and 2 bases from J; junction bases left unmatched: 4. The part of the CDR3 DNA that was read is TGTGCCAGCTCCCGGGACTGGGGCCCCTATGAACAGTAC. It yields the protein CASSRDWGPYEQY. The full CDR3 protein is CASSRDWGPYEQYF.

Notes on this clone: Gene names follow the mouse nomenclature. The missing CDR3 end, 1 residue past where the read stops, is filled in from the germline J gene. The J gene is TRBJ2-2, the V gene TRBV24; the D gene is possibly TRBD1 (6 bases). V lost 7 bases to trimming and J lost 1 base, with 13 bases between them. The germline V gene has CDR1 KGHTA and CDR2 FRNEEI. This CDR3 is built from 15 residues. CDR3 sequence: CASTPGQLNTGQLYF. Incomplete CDR3 DNA: TGTGCCAGCACCCCGGGACAATTAAACACCGGGCAGCTCTAC.